These 8 T cell receptor beta chains were sequenced from one sample in a study of cytomegalovirus exposure and HLA in healthy donors. The PCR employed 60 Vbeta primers together with 13 Jbeta primers. Only in-frame clones appear in the TCRdb table, and some are missing; sequencing was by immunoSEQ multiplex PCR. The sample yields around 150,000 clones, about three quarters seen once. The sample consisted of PBMCs. The source of these receptors is a man aged 18 to 29 in good health and CMV-seronegative.

The rearrangement uses TRBV10-3 and TRBJ1-2; 7 nucleotides line up with TRBD1. V shed 6 bases and J 5 bases; nucleotides not matched to a gene: 9. Germline CDR1 reads ENHRY; CDR2 reads SYGVKD. The CDR3 extends over 14 amino acids. The chain's CDR3 is CAIRIDDREYGYTF. The CDR3 DNA sequence: TGTGCCATCAGGATAGATGACAGGGAGTATGGCTACACCTTC.

This clone occurred a few times. The chain is built from TRBV28 and TRBJ1-6; D is perhaps TRBD1 (6 bases). The CDR3 sequence is 16 residues long. CDR1 and CDR2 from the germline V gene are MDHEN and SYDVKM. V was cut by 5 bases and J by 5 bases, with 16 bases left in between. CDR3 DNA: TGTGCCAGCAGTCCAAGACAGGATAGGAATAATTCACCCCTCCACTTT. This sequence encodes CASSPRQDRNNSPLHF.

The rearrangement uses TRBV30 and TRBJ2-7; TRBD2 matches at 7 bases. The CDR3 spans 12 residues. V trimming: 3 bases; J trimming: 2 bases; junction bases outside the gene matches: 1. Germline CDR1 is GTSNPN and CDR2 is SVGIG (reference sequence). The CDR3 protein is CAWRAGAYEQYF. CDR3 nucleotide sequence: TGTGCCTGGAGGGCGGGGGCCTACGAGCAGTACTTC.

The CDR3 protein is CASSGTSGAHSTDTQYF. The CDR3 DNA reads TGTGCCAGCAGTGGGACTAGCGGGGCTCATAGCACAGATACGCAGTATTTT. V and J are TRBV2 and TRBJ2-3; 12 nucleotides match TRBD2. V gave up 4 bases and J gave up 0 bases; unmatched junction bases: 5. The CDR3 has 17 residues. The germline CDR1 and CDR2 sequences are SNHLY and FYNNEI.

The chain links TRBV4-1 to TRBJ1-4; D may be TRBD1 (6 bases). V shed 6 bases and J shed 14 bases, with 22 bases lying between them. Germline V gene sequence: CDR1 MGHRA, CDR2 YSYEKL. The CDR3 spans 14 residues. The CDR3 bases are TGCGCCAGCAGTCCAAGACAGGTCAAAGGGGGTCTGTTTTTT. This sequence encodes CASSPRQVKGGLFF.

This rearrangement joins TRBV5-1 to TRBJ2-2; 9 bases agree with TRBD1. V was clipped by 5 bases and J by 2 bases; unmatched bases: 7. The CDR3 contains 16 residues. In germline, CDR1 is SGHRS, CDR2 YFSETQ. CDR3 region: CASSYGTGLNTGELFF. Written as DNA, the CDR3 is TGCGCCAGCAGTTACGGGACAGGGCTTAACACCGGGGAGCTGTTTTTT.

V and J are TRBV11-1 and TRBJ2-5, with D possibly TRBD2 on 6 matching bases. The germline V gene has CDR1 SGHAT and CDR2 FQDESV (reference sequence). The CDR3 runs to 13 residues. V was cut by 5 bases and J by 13 bases, with 20 bases left in between. CDR3 bases: TGTGCCAGCAGCCTGCTCCGGGACTCAAACCTGTACTTC. Translating it yields CASSLLRDSNLYF. The whole variable domain, remainder taken from reference TRBV11-1 and TRBJ2-5, is EAEVAQSPRYKITEKSQAVAFWCDPISGHATLYWYRQILGQGPELLVQFQDESVVDDSQLPKDRFSAERLKGVDSTLKIQPAELGDSAMYLCASSLLRDSNLYFGPGTRLLVL.

The rearrangement links TRBV5-1 to TRBJ2-7, with D possibly being TRBD1 (6 bases). The CDR3 runs 15 residues. Germline CDR1 and CDR2: SGHRS and YFSETQ. Trimming cost V 0 bases and J 2 bases, with 12 bases left between them. DNA for the CDR3: TGCGCCAGCAGCTTGGCAGGGGATAACGCCTACGAGCAGTACTTC. Translating it yields CASSLAGDNAYEQYF.